These 10 T cell receptor beta chains were sequenced from one sample in a study of shared clonotypes between healthy human individuals. Sequencing used immunoSEQ multiplex PCR; TCRdb keeps in-frame clones, though not all of them. The sample lists 2 million to 2.5 million clones, approximately 94% occurring once. The naive CD8 subset, CD45RO-negative cells positively selected for CCR7, excluded terminally differentiated effector memory CD45RA+ cells. Source material: naive CD8+ T cells from PBMCs. These receptors were collected from a man aged 18 to 29 in good health. Some clones in this sample may be carry-over from other donors' samples.

The V call is TRBV11-2, the J call TRBJ1-2, with a possible D match to TRBD1 (5 bases). CDR3 length: 16 amino acids. CDR1 is SGHAT, CDR2 FQNNGV, per germline. V dropped 3 bases and J dropped 4 bases, with 18 bases sitting between them. Here the CDR3 reads CASSLGLAASIYGYTF. Here the CDR3 DNA reads TGTGCCAGCAGCTTGGGACTTGCGGCAAGTATCTATGGCTACACCTTC.

The V call is TRBV19, the J call TRBJ2-7, with D possibly matching TRBD1 (5 bases). Germline CDR1 LNHDA, CDR2 SQIVND (reference sequence). The CDR3 covers 13 residues. The ends were cut back, 5 bases at V and 4 bases at J, with 12 bases in the middle. The CDR3 sequence: CASSPDDSYEQYF. CDR3 nucleotide sequence: TGTGCCAGTAGTCCCGACGACAGTTACGAGCAGTACTTC.

The V call is TRBV4-1, the J call TRBJ2-1; 10 positions agree with TRBD2. Per germline, CDR1 MGHRA and CDR2 YSYEKL. This CDR3 has 19 residues. Losses at the gene ends were 4 bases for V and 0 bases for J; bases not matched to a gene: 12. CDR3 in amino acids: CASSPEDLAGAPSYNEQFF. The CDR3 region has the DNA TGCGCCAGCAGCCCCGAGGATCTAGCGGGAGCCCCCTCCTACAATGAGCAGTTCTTC.

The V gene is TRBV4-3, the J gene TRBJ2-7; D unresolved. CDR3 length equals 14 residues. CDR1 LGHNA and CDR2 YSLEER come from the germline V gene. V lost 4 bases and J lost 6, with 16 bases in between. The CDR3 region is CASSPSRTLGEQYF. The CDR3 DNA reads as TGCGCCAGCAGCCCGTCCAGGACCCTCGGCGAGCAGTACTTC.

The CDR3, as DNA: TGTGCCACCAGCAGAGATCTTAGGGGAGGAGGGTATGGCTACACCTTC. This sequence encodes CATSRDLRGGGYGYTF. The V call is TRBV15, the J call TRBJ1-2; weak D call: TRBD1 (5 bases). The CDR3 spans 16 residues. Between the trimmed V and J ends, which lost 0 bases and 5 bases, there was a span of 16 bases. Germline V gene lookup returns CDR1 LNHNV and CDR2 YYDKDF (reference sequence).

V and J are TRBV28 and TRBJ2-5; perhaps TRBD2 as D (6 bases). The CDR3 is made up of 15 amino acids. Germline V gives CDR1 MDHEN, CDR2 SYDVKM. The V end was cut by 5 bases, the J end by 3 bases, with 16 bases between. Here the CDR3 DNA reads TGTGCCAGCAGTAAGATAGCGGTTACGGAAGAGACCCAGTACTTC. As protein: CASSKIAVTEETQYF.

The chain is built from TRBV7-9 and TRBJ2-5; the D is unclear. Germline assignment: CDR1 SEHNR and CDR2 FQNEAQ (reference sequence). V shed 6 bases and J shed 4 bases, with 12 bases lying between them. The length of the CDR3 is 13 residues. The CDR3 protein is CASRSDMGETQYF. CDR3 nucleotide sequence: TGTGCCAGCAGGTCAGACATGGGAGAGACCCAGTACTTC.

The chain employs TRBV7-9 and TRBJ2-7; D unclear. V was clipped by 0 bases and J by 2 bases, with 14 bases between them. CDR3 length equals 16 residues. The germline gives CDR1 SEHNR, CDR2 FQNEAQ (reference sequence). The CDR3 reads CASSLALHQPTYEQYF. The CDR3 bases are TGTGCCAGCAGCTTAGCGCTACATCAACCGACCTACGAGCAGTACTTC. Filled out from reference TRBV7-9 and TRBJ2-7, the complete variable domain reads DTGVSQNPRHKITKRGQNVTFRCDPISEHNRLYWYRQTLGQGPEFLTYFQNEAQLEKSRLLSDRFSAERPKGSFSTLEIQRTEQGDSAMYLCASSLALHQPTYEQYFGPGTRLTVT.

Concerning this clone: Distinct nucleotide sequences in the sample also encode this CDR3. This chain connects TRBV27 to TRBJ2-2; D uncertain. There are 13 residues in the CDR3. CDR1 and CDR2 (germline): MNHEY, SMNVEV (reference sequence). V lost 3 bases and J lost 4, with 6 bases in between. The CDR3 spells CASSLLSTGELFF. CDR3 bases: TGTGCCAGCAGTTTGCTTAGCACCGGGGAGCTGTTTTTT.

This clone has only a few counts. The chain is built from TRBV7-3 and TRBJ1-1; 8 positions agree with TRBD1. This CDR3 is 15 amino acids long. Germline V gene lookup returns CDR1 SGHTA and CDR2 FQGTGA. Trimming cost V 2 bases and J 1 base; bases outside gene matches: 3. The CDR3 region is CASSLDGTGNTEAFF. CDR3 nucleotides: TGTGCCAGCAGCTTAGACGGGACAGGGAACACTGAAGCTTTCTTT.